The T cell receptor beta chain under discussion was sequenced for a study of cytomegalovirus exposure and HLA in healthy donors. As for the study in general: Sequencing of 150 million to 200 million T cells in an earlier analysis found some 100 million unique TCR beta sequences.

Comment on this clone: The target antigen is unknown.

Primers for the PCR totalled 60 Vbeta and 13 Jbeta. Clones were read by immunoSEQ multiplex PCR, and TCRdb kept only the in-frame ones, dropping some. Found here are fewer than 200,000 clones, 65% to 85% of them singletons; the top ten hold about 0.77%. Overall study results and limits: Prior analysis indicated that the majority of TCR beta V segments exhibited productivity approximately 87% or approximately 30% of the time. Presence/absence comparisons presumed near-even sequencing depth among donors. Cytomegalovirus status, reportedly, was diagnosed with high specificity and sensitivity by the classifier.

This CDR3 has 15 residues. CDR1 is MNHNS and CDR2 is SASEGT in the germline V gene. Sequenced sample: PBMCs. The clonotype comes from a woman younger than 30 in good health and CMV-seronegative. The V gene is TRBV6-1, the J gene TRBJ2-5, with D maybe TRBD1 (9 bases). The DNA end is a closer match to TRBJ2-7, so the J assignment may be wrong. CDR3 DNA: TGTGCCAGCAGCCGGGGGGGGACAGGGAATTACGAGCAGTACTTC. It encodes CASSRGGTGNYEQYF.